The present T cell receptor beta chain was sequenced within a study of T-cell reconstitution after alpha-beta-depleted transplantation in children. Preparation of the TCRbeta library used unique molecular identifiers. TCRdb passed the PCR reads through MiXCR, listing each CDR3 protein once. This sample yields approximately 220,000 distinct CDR3 sequences, of which roughly 18% are seen a single time; about 41% belongs to the top ten. V lost 7 bases to trimming and J lost 3 bases; unmatched junction nucleotides: 7. Germline assignment: CDR1 SEHNR and CDR2 FQNEAQ (reference sequence). The CDR3 extends over 15 amino acids.

The sequence was obtained from a male patient aged 2 to 10 who had a stem cell transplant for acute lymphoblastic leukemia, so the T cells may come from the graft donor. V is TRBV7-9 and J is TRBJ2-3; the match to TRBD1 covers 10 bases. The starting material was PBMCs, mostly from graft donor cells, obtained 360 days after TCRalphabeta/CD19-depleted stem cell transplant. In DNA, the CDR3 is TGTGCCAGCATCCGGGACAGGGGTCGGACAGATACGCAGTATTTT. The encoded protein is CASIRDRGRTDTQYF.